This T cell receptor (beta chain) originates from a study of CD4 and CD8 cells across lung adenocarcinoma regions. A single record per CDR3 protein comes from TCRdb applying MiXCR to the PCR reads. The table shows about 11,000 distinct CDR3 sequences, with approximately 49% occurring only once. Only one count was recorded for this clonotype. Germline lookup yields CDR1 MGHRA and CDR2 YSYEKL. Trimming shortened V by 3 bases and J by 7 bases, and 22 bases separated the two germline ends. The CDR3 has 17 residues. The rearrangement uses TRBV4-1 and TRBJ2-4, with D possibly TRBD2 on 5 matching bases. The origin of this receptor is a female donor with lung adenocarcinoma. The CD4 and CD8 labels of this study may be unreliable. The sample consisted of CD8+ T cells from the center of a lung tumor. The CDR3 DNA reads TGCGCCAGCAGCCATCAAAACCCGGGGTCGTCCCCTAACATTCAGTACTTC. It codes for CASSHQNPGSSPNIQYF.